The 7 T cell receptor beta chains below all came from one sample that was sequenced in a study of spatial heterogeneity in lung cancer. Time point noted: blood at routine non-recurrence follow-up after resection. TCRdb itself ran the 5' RACE reads through MiXCR, one entry per CDR3 protein. Among 20,000 to 25,000 distinct CDR3 sequences listed, more than 9.5% were seen once. Material: PBMCs, obtained at follow-up. These TCRs come from a male donor with early-stage non-small cell lung cancer.

In this sample, this clonotype turned up many times. The chain combines TRBV28 with TRBJ1-5; maybe TRBD1 (5 bases). The length of the CDR3 is 10 residues. The germline V gene has CDR1 MDHEN and CDR2 SYDVKM. V was clipped by 6 bases and J by 12 bases, with 9 bases between them. The CDR3 here is CASSRDSQHF. Written as DNA, the CDR3 is TGTGCCAGCAGCCGCGACAGCCAGCATTTT.

Only a few counts were recorded for this clonotype. The V call is TRBV5-5, the J call TRBJ2-2; a weak D match, TRBD2 (5 bases). Germline lookup yields CDR1 SGHKS and CDR2 YYEKEE (reference sequence). The CDR3 totals 14 residues. V lost 7 bases, J lost 5 bases, and 15 bases lay in between. The CDR3 sequence: CASERRGSTGELFF. The CDR3 DNA sequence: TGTGCCAGCGAACGCCGGGGAAGTACCGGGGAGCTGTTTTTT.

This clonotype occurred a few times. This chain connects TRBV29-1 to TRBJ2-5, with a possible D match to TRBD2 (5 bases). The germline V gene has CDR1 SQVTM and CDR2 ANQGSEA. CDR3 length equals 14 residues. The ends were cut back, 3 bases at V and 2 bases at J, with 13 bases in the middle. The chain's CDR3 is CSVDGEGGQETQYF. The CDR3 DNA sequence: TGCAGCGTTGACGGGGAAGGAGGACAAGAGACCCAGTACTTC.

This clonotype showed up just a few times. This sequence joins TRBV7-2 and TRBJ2-1, with D maybe TRBD1 (5 bases). V was shortened by 7 bases and J by 4 bases, with 11 bases between the two germline ends. The CDR3 runs to 13 residues. Germline CDR1 is SGHTA and CDR2 is FQGNSA. The CDR3 DNA is TGTGCCAGCACCCCCTCAGGGTACAATGAGCAGTTCTTC. Residues: CASTPSGYNEQFF.

This clonotype was seen repeatedly, ten times or more. This chain links TRBV28 with TRBJ2-7, with 8 positions matching TRBD1. CDR1 and CDR2 (germline): MDHEN, SYDVKM. Unmatched junction bases numbered 9, after V lost 7 bases and J lost 4 bases. The CDR3 extends over 14 amino acids. The CDR3 DNA sequence: TGTGCCAGCATATTGGACAGGGTGTCGTACGAGCAGTACTTC. Translation gives CASILDRVSYEQYF.

On this clonotype itself: The CDR3 does not close with the conserved phenylalanine or tryptophan, likely indicating a read error. V usage is TRBV10-3 and J usage is TRBJ2-5; no clear D gene. Germline CDR1 ENHRY, CDR2 SYGVKD. V was pared by 1 base and J by 2 bases, with 5 bases between. This CDR3 comprises 13 residues. The CDR3 region is CAISEFTQETQYL. The CDR3 bases are TGTGCCATCAGTGAGTTCACACAAGAGACCCAGTACTTA.

The gene calls are TRBV7-2 and TRBJ1-3, with D tentatively TRBD1 (6 bases). V lost 4 bases, J lost 1 base, and 11 bases lay in between. CDR1 and CDR2 (germline): SGHTA, FQGNSA. The CDR3 loop spans 15 amino acids. For the CDR3, the DNA is TGTGCCAGCAGCTCGAGGGGGACGTCTGGAAACACCATATATTTT. Its translation is CASSSRGTSGNTIYF.